The entry that follows covers one T cell receptor (beta chain) sequence. Produced via immunoSEQ multiplex PCR; TCRdb's table is partial and in-frame only. The sample carries 400,000 or so clones, around 87% recorded once. This record belongs to a study of blood T cell repertoires in COVID-19. Overall study context: Two consecutive negative NP/OP PCR tests, clearance, or resolved symptoms defined Cohort 3 recovery. Acute and convalescent COVID-19 specimens originated in the United States, Italy and Spain. From T cells, B-cell-depleted T cells, or PBMCs came the material, which was cDNA or gDNA.

This CDR3 is built from 16 residues. Germline CDR1 SGHNT, CDR2 YYREEE (reference sequence). The V segment lost 4 bases and the J segment 5 bases; nucleotides outside the gene matches: 9. This receptor was identified in a man in his forties in a cohort exposed to, infected with or recovered from COVID-19 (not recorded which). The gene calls are TRBV5-4 and TRBJ2-5, with 12 bases aligning to TRBD1. Input material: PBMCs or T cells enriched from blood (not recorded which). CDR3 sequence (DNA): TGTGCCAGCAGCAATTCGGGACAGGGGGCCCGGGAGACCCAGTACTTC. This sequence encodes CASSNSGQGARETQYF.